This is a list of T cell receptor beta chains from one sample in a study of HIV-infected patients and healthy controls. MiXCR, applied by TCRdb to the 5' RACE reads, yields one record per CDR3 protein. The sample includes some 67,000 distinct CDR3 sequences, around 16% of them seen just once. The sequencing sample was made of CD4+ T cells from blood. These receptors were taken from a human donor in good health. Both conserved end residues are part of each CDR3. The order of the fields is CDR3 DNA, CDR3 protein, D gene, V gene, J gene, clone size. A D gene is named only where the DNA matches it firmly. Some rows mark clone size as missing; the rest say once, few, many or name a class of expanded clone.

cdr3_nt: TGTGCCAGCAGTTCGAAGGGGGTCCCTAATTCACCCCTCCACTTT; cdr3_aa: CASSSKGVPNSPLHF; d_call: .; v_call: TRBV28; j_call: TRBJ1-6; clone_size: many
cdr3_nt: TGTGCCAGCAGGCGGACTAGCGGTCGTAATGAGCAGTTCTTC; cdr3_aa: CASRRTSGRNEQFF; d_call: TRBD2; v_call: TRBV6-5; j_call: TRBJ2-1; clone_size: few
cdr3_nt: TGCAGTGCTCGGACGGGTGCGAGCGCTGAAGCTTTCTTT; cdr3_aa: CSARTGASAEAFF; d_call: .; v_call: TRBV20-1; j_call: TRBJ1-1; clone_size: few
cdr3_nt: TGTGCCAGCCACCGAATGAGCCCCTACGAGCAGTACTTC; cdr3_aa: CASHRMSPYEQYF; d_call: .; v_call: TRBV28; j_call: TRBJ2-7; clone_size: many
cdr3_nt: TGCAGTGCTCGTCGAACCGGCGGGCGAGAGACCCAGTACTTC; cdr3_aa: CSARRTGGRETQYF; d_call: .; v_call: TRBV20-1; j_call: TRBJ2-5; clone_size: .
cdr3_nt: TGTGCCAGCGAGACTAGCGGGGTAGGTGAGCAGTTCTTC; cdr3_aa: CASETSGVGEQFF; d_call: TRBD2; v_call: TRBV6-2/TRBV6-3; j_call: TRBJ2-1; clone_size: few
cdr3_nt: TGTGCCACCAGTGATTCCCCGCGGGGGGGTCCCTACAATGAGCAGTTCTTC; cdr3_aa: CATSDSPRGGPYNEQFF; d_call: TRBD2; v_call: TRBV24-1; j_call: TRBJ2-1; clone_size: few
cdr3_nt: TGTGCCTGGAGTGTCGGGGGTCATCAGCCCCAGCATTTT; cdr3_aa: CAWSVGGHQPQHF; d_call: .; v_call: TRBV30; j_call: TRBJ1-5; clone_size: few
cdr3_nt: TGTGCCAGCAGTACAGGACTAGCGGGAGTTTACGAGCAGTACTTC; cdr3_aa: CASSTGLAGVYEQYF; d_call: TRBD2; v_call: TRBV6-6; j_call: TRBJ2-7; clone_size: .
cdr3_nt: TGTGCCAGCAGCCATGTCCTAGCCTTAATGCTGAATGAGCAGTTCTTC; cdr3_aa: CASSHVLALMLNEQFF; d_call: .; v_call: TRBV7-9; j_call: TRBJ2-1; clone_size: few
cdr3_nt: TGTGCCAGCAGTCTACGGGAGAGCAATCAGCCCCAGCATTTT; cdr3_aa: CASSLRESNQPQHF; d_call: .; v_call: TRBV27; j_call: TRBJ1-5; clone_size: many
cdr3_nt: TGCAGCGTGCGGGGGACTGGTGAAAAACTGTTTTTT; cdr3_aa: CSVRGTGEKLFF; d_call: .; v_call: TRBV29-1; j_call: TRBJ1-4; clone_size: many
cdr3_nt: TGTGCCAGCAGCCAAGGAAGACTAGCGGGGGGCCCCAATTACAATGAGCAGTTCTTC; cdr3_aa: CASSQGRLAGGPNYNEQFF; d_call: TRBD2; v_call: TRBV3-1; j_call: TRBJ2-1; clone_size: .
cdr3_nt: TGTGCCACCTCACGAGCGGGAGGGCCAGATGAGCAGTTCTTC; cdr3_aa: CATSRAGGPDEQFF; d_call: TRBD2; v_call: TRBV7-9; j_call: TRBJ2-1; clone_size: few
cdr3_nt: TGCGCCAGCAGCTTGGCCGCTAGCGGGAGTCTTGGCACCGGGGAGCTGTTTTTT; cdr3_aa: CASSLAASGSLGTGELFF; d_call: TRBD2; v_call: TRBV5-1; j_call: TRBJ2-2; clone_size: .
cdr3_nt: TGTGCCAGCAGCACGAGGGGGGCCCTCCACTTT; cdr3_aa: CASSTRGALHF; d_call: .; v_call: TRBV12-3/TRBV12-4; j_call: TRBJ1-6; clone_size: many
cdr3_nt: TGTGCCAGCAAGAGGCGGGGACTAGCGGTAATTACGCAGTATTTT; cdr3_aa: CASKRRGLAVITQYF; d_call: TRBD2; v_call: TRBV28; j_call: TRBJ2-3; clone_size: few
cdr3_nt: TGTGCCAGCAACAACAGGGGGCGTCTTGAAAAACTGTTTTTT; cdr3_aa: CASNNRGRLEKLFF; d_call: TRBD1; v_call: TRBV7-8; j_call: TRBJ1-4; clone_size: .
cdr3_nt: TGTGCCAGCAGCTTAGAGACGGCTTACGAGCAGTACTTC; cdr3_aa: CASSLETAYEQYF; d_call: .; v_call: TRBV7-6; j_call: TRBJ2-7; clone_size: few
cdr3_nt: TGTGCCAGCAGCACGCGGACCGCCGACTACGAGCAGTACTTC; cdr3_aa: CASSTRTADYEQYF; d_call: .; v_call: TRBV21-1; j_call: TRBJ2-7; clone_size: few
cdr3_nt: TGTGCCAGCAAGGCAGGGGGCGAGGCTTTCTTT; cdr3_aa: CASKAGGEAFF; d_call: TRBD1; v_call: TRBV6-4; j_call: TRBJ1-1; clone_size: many
cdr3_nt: TGTGCCAGCCAGCCCCCCGGTGGCAAAAACATTCAGTACTTC; cdr3_aa: CASQPPGGKNIQYF; d_call: .; v_call: TRBV19; j_call: TRBJ2-4; clone_size: few
cdr3_nt: TGTGCCATCAGTTTTGGAGGGCCCGATACGCAGTATTTT; cdr3_aa: CAISFGGPDTQYF; d_call: .; v_call: TRBV10-3; j_call: TRBJ2-3; clone_size: few
cdr3_nt: TGTGCCAGCAGCTCGTCCGGGACAGGGAACACCGGGGAGCTGTTTTTT; cdr3_aa: CASSSSGTGNTGELFF; d_call: TRBD1; v_call: TRBV11-1; j_call: TRBJ2-2; clone_size: few